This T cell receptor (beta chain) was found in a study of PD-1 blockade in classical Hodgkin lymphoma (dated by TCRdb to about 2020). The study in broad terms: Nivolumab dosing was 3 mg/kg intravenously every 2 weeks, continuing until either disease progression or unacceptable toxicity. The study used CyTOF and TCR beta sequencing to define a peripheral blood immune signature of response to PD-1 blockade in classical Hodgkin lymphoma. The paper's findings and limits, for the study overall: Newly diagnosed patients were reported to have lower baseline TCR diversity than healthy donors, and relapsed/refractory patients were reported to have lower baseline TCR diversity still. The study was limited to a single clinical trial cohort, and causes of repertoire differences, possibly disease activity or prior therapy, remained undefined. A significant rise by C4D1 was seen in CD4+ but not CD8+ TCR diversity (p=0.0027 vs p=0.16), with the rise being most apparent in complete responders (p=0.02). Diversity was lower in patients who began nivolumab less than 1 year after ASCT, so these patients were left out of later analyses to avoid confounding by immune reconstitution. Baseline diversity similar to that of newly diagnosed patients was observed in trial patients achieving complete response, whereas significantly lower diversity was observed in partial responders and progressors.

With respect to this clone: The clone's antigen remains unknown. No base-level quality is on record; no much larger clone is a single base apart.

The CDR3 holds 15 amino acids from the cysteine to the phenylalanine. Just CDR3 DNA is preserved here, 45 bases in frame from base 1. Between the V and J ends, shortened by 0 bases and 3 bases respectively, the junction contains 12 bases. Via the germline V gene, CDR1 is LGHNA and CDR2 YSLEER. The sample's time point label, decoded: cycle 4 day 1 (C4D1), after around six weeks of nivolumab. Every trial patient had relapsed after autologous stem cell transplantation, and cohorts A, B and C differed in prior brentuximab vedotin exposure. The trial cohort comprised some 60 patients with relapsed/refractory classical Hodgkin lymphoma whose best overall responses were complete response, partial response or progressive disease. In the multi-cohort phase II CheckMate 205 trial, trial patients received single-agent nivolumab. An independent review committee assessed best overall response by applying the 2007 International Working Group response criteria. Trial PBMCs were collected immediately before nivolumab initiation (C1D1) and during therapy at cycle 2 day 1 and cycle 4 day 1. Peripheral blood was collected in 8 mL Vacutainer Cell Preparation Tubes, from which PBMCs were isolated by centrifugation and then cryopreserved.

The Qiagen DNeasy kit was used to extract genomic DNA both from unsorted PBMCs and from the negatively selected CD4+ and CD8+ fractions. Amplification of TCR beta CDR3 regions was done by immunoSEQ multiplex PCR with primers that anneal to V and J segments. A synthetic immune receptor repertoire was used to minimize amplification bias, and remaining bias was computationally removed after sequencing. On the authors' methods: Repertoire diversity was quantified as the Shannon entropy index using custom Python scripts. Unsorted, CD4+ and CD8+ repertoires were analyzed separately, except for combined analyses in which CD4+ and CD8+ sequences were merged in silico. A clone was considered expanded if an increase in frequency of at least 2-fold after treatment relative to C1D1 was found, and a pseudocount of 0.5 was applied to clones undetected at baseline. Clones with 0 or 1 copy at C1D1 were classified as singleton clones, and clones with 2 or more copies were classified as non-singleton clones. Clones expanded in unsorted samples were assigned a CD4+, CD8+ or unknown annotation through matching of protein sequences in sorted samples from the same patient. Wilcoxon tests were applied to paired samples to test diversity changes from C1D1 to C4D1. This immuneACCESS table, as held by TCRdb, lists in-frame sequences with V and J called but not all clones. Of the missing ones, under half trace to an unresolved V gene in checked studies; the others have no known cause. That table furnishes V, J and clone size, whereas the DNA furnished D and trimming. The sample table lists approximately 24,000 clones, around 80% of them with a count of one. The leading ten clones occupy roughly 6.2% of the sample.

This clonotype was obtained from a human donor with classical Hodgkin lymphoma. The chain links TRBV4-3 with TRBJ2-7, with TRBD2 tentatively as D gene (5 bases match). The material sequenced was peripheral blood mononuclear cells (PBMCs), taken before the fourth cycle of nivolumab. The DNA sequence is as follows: TGCGCCAGCAGCCAAGATTCCTTAGGAGGCTACGAGCAGTACTTC. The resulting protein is CASSQDSLGGYEQYF.